These 25 T cell receptor beta chains came from one sample sequenced in a study of blood T cell repertoires in COVID-19. Sequenced by immunoSEQ multiplex PCR; TCRdb stores in-frame clones only, minus some. This sample has more than 60,000 clones, with 82% found just once. What was sequenced was peripheral blood. The receptor source for this set is a woman older than 75 with acute or convalescent COVID-19.

The genes are TRBV29-1 and TRBJ2-2; 15 bases agree with TRBD2. The ends lost 2 bases at V and 1 base at J; junction bases unmatched: 2. The germline CDR1 and CDR2 sequences are SQVTM and ANQGSEA. The CDR3 loop spans 17 amino acids. This CDR3 reads CSVEKGLAGGNTGELFF. CDR3 nucleotide sequence: TGCAGCGTTGAAAAGGGACTAGCGGGAGGGAACACCGGGGAGCTGTTTTTT.

This sequence joins TRBV30 and TRBJ2-3; 16 bases line up with TRBD2. CDR3 length equals 18 residues. Germline lookup yields CDR1 GTSNPN and CDR2 SVGIG (reference sequence). With V trimmed by 2 bases and J by 1 base, 6 bases remained unmatched. The CDR3 coding sequence is TGTGCCTGGAGTTCCGGGACTAGCGGGAGGGCCCGCACAGATACGCAGTATTTT. The encoded protein is CAWSSGTSGRARTDTQYF.

V and J are TRBV10-3 and TRBJ1-5; TRBD1 aligns across 7 bases. With 0 bases clipped from V and 5 bases from J, the junction kept 4 bases outside the gene matches. Germline V gene sequence: CDR1 ENHRY, CDR2 SYGVKD. The CDR3 contains 15 residues. The CDR3 DNA is TGTGCCATCAGTGAGTCGTGGAGGGGGCATCAGCCCCAGCATTTT. The encoded protein is CAISESWRGHQPQHF.

The CDR3 spells CSASAVWRGDTDTQYF. The CDR3 nucleotides are TGCAGTGCCAGTGCGGTTTGGCGGGGGGACACAGATACGCAGTATTTT. V is TRBV20-1 and J is TRBJ2-3; 8 nucleotides align to TRBD2. V lost 6 bases, J lost 2 bases, and 13 bases stayed unmatched. This CDR3 contains 16 residues. Per the germline V gene, CDR1 is DFQATT and CDR2 is SNEGSKA (reference sequence).

The V call is TRBV10-3, the J call TRBJ2-1; 7 positions match TRBD2. This CDR3 is built from 16 residues. J lost 0 bases, V lost 4 bases, and 6 bases had no gene match. Germline assignment: CDR1 ENHRY and CDR2 SYGVKD. CDR3 nucleotide sequence: TGTGCCATCAGTGTTGGCGGGAGAAGCTCCTACAATGAGCAGTTCTTC. Translation gives CAISVGGRSSYNEQFF.

The count of this clone is one. The genes are TRBV6-6 and TRBJ1-3; possible D gene TRBD1, 5 bases. From germline, CDR1 is MNHNY and CDR2 SVGAGI (reference sequence). The CDR3 loop spans 14 amino acids. V dropped 5 bases and J dropped 0 bases, with 8 bases sitting between them. The CDR3 reads CASSGALSGNTIYF. The CDR3 DNA reads as TGTGCCAGCAGTGGGGCCCTCTCTGGAAACACCATATATTTT.

The V gene is TRBV28, the J gene TRBJ1-2; TRBD1 matches at 8 bases. CDR3 length: 14 amino acids. The V gene's germline CDR1 is MDHEN and CDR2 SYDVKM. V lost 7 bases, J lost 7 bases, and 11 bases stayed unmatched. DNA for the CDR3: TGTGCCAGCACTCTACAGGGGGGGGTTGGTGGCTACACCTTC. Translation: CASTLQGGVGGYTF.

This clone showed up just once. The chain is built from TRBV19 and TRBJ2-7; a possible D gene is TRBD2 (5 bases). Looked up from germline, CDR1 is LNHDA and CDR2 is SQIVND (reference sequence). The CDR3 covers 15 residues. The ends were cut back, 5 bases at V and 2 bases at J, with 16 bases in the middle. The CDR3 region is CASSVRGPNPYEQYF. In DNA, the CDR3 is TGTGCCAGTAGTGTCCGAGGGCCGAATCCCTACGAGCAGTACTTC.

This sequence joins TRBV3-1 (or the pseudogene TRBV3-2) and TRBJ1-5, with D possibly being TRBD1 (6 bases). V lost 4 bases to trimming and J lost 4 bases, with 20 bases between them. Germline-derived CDR1 and CDR2 are LGHDT and YNNKEL (reference sequence). The CDR3 contains 17 residues. CDR3 bases: TGTGCCAGCAGCCCCGGATTACTACAGGGTATTAATCAGCCCCAGCATTTT. It specifies CASSPGLLQGINQPQHF.

The gene calls are TRBV24-1 and TRBJ2-1; 8 nucleotides align to TRBD2. The CDR3 is 15 amino acids. Germline CDR1 reads KGHDR; CDR2 reads SFDVKD. J gave up 2 bases and V 8 bases, and 7 bases lay outside the gene matches. CDR3 nucleotides: TGTGCCACCAACAGAAAACTAGCGGCCTACAATGAGCAGTTCTTC. It codes for CATNRKLAAYNEQFF.

The chain is built from TRBV7-9 and TRBJ1-1, with a tentative D call TRBD1 (6 bases). The germline V gene encodes CDR1 SEHNR and CDR2 FQNEAQ (reference sequence). Trimming removed 6 bases at V and 1 base at J, with 9 bases between. This CDR3 region has 13 residues. CDR3 bases: TGTGCCAGCAGGTCGACAGGGAACACTGAAGCTTTCTTT. Amino acid sequence: CASRSTGNTEAFF.

This clone has just one count. The chain combines TRBV5-6 with TRBJ1-1; 7 positions match TRBD1. The germline V gene encodes CDR1 SGHDT and CDR2 YYEEEE. Trimming at V came to 0 bases and at J to 3 bases, leaving 2 bases not matched to a gene. CDR3 size: 14 residues. The CDR3 nucleotides read TGTGCCAGCAGCTTGGGACAGGGCCACACTGAAGCTTTCTTT. Translation: CASSLGQGHTEAFF.

V is TRBV9 and J is TRBJ2-6, with a weak D call TRBD2 (5 bases). The V gene lost 3 bases and the J gene lost 4 bases, with 11 bases spanning the gap. Germline CDR1 and CDR2: SGDLS and YYNGEE. The CDR3 has 15 amino acids. This chain's CDR3 is CASSEGLGGANVLTF. In nucleotides, the CDR3 is TGTGCCAGCAGCGAAGGACTGGGAGGGGCCAACGTCCTGACTTTC.

The chain has TRBV19 and TRBJ2-1, with 10 bases matching TRBD2. The CDR3 spans 17 residues. The trim removed 3 bases at V and 6 bases at J, leaving 11 bases unmatched. Germline V gene lookup returns CDR1 LNHDA and CDR2 SQIVND (reference sequence). CDR3 region: CASSIRTSGRASNEQFF. The CDR3 coding sequence is TGTGCCAGTAGTATCCGAACAAGCGGGAGGGCCTCCAATGAGCAGTTCTTC. Drawing the rest from reference TRBV19 and TRBJ2-1, the complete variable domain is DGGITQSPKYLFRKEGQNVTLSCEQNLNHDAMYWYRQDPGQGLRLIYYSQIVNDFQKGDIAEGYSVSREKKESFPLTVTSAQKNPTAFYLCASSIRTSGRASNEQFFGPGTRLTVL.

The chain has TRBV5-1 and TRBJ1-6, with 8 bases fitting TRBD1. Trimming removed 3 bases from V and 5 bases from J; junction bases left unmatched: 10. The CDR3 consists of 17 residues. Looked up from germline, CDR1 is SGHRS and CDR2 is YFSETQ. The CDR3 sequence: CASSSGSGQGHNSPLHF. The CDR3 DNA reads as TGCGCCAGCAGCTCCGGTTCCGGACAGGGCCATAATTCACCCCTCCACTTT.

The J gene is TRBJ1-1, the V gene TRBV2; the D gene is possibly TRBD1 (6 bases). Germline CDR1 is SNHLY and CDR2 is FYNNEI. The CDR3 consists of 11 residues. The V gene lost 10 bases and the J gene lost 6 bases, with 12 bases spanning the gap. The CDR3 DNA is TGTGCCACCACCGGGACACCTGAAGCTTTCTTT. Translating gives CATTGTPEAFF.

The chain couples TRBV24-1 to TRBJ2-1; 9 bases line up with TRBD2. Germline V gene sequence: CDR1 KGHDR, CDR2 SFDVKD. The J segment lost 7 bases and the V segment lost 3 bases, leaving 9 bases of the junction unmatched. The CDR3 length is 16 residues. The DNA for the CDR3 is TGTGCCACCAGTGATAGATCGGCTAGCGGGATGAATGAGCAGTTCTTC. Its translation: CATSDRSASGMNEQFF.

V usage is TRBV3-1 (or the pseudogene TRBV3-2) and J usage is TRBJ2-7; D unclear. The V gene lost 7 bases and the J gene lost 3 bases, with 13 bases spanning the gap. The CDR3 consists of 13 residues. CDR1 is LGHDT and CDR2 is YNNKEL in the germline V gene (reference sequence). Here the CDR3 DNA reads TGTGCCAGCACCCGAAGCGCCTACTACGAGCAGTACTTC. The encoded protein is CASTRSAYYEQYF.

V usage is TRBV6-2 or TRBV6-3 and J usage is TRBJ1-4; D remains unclear. The CDR3 is 15 amino acids. The V end was cut by 0 bases, the J end by 8 bases, with 13 bases between. CDR1 MNHEY and CDR2 SVGEGT come from the germline V gene. CDR3 loop: CASSYSWQAGEKLFF. CDR3 DNA sequence: TGTGCCAGCAGTTACTCGTGGCAGGCGGGGGAAAAACTGTTTTTT.

The chain is built from TRBV6-5 and TRBJ1-2; 7 positions agree with TRBD1. The trim removed 7 bases at V and 3 bases at J, leaving 5 bases unmatched. CDR3 length equals 13 residues. CDR1 MNHEY and CDR2 SVGAGI come from the germline V gene. Here the CDR3 DNA reads TGTGCCAGCAAACTTGGGACAGACTATGGCTACACCTTC. This gives the protein CASKLGTDYGYTF.

The chain uses TRBV7-7 and TRBJ2-7, with a weak D call TRBD2 (6 bases). The V gene lost 4 bases and the J gene lost 3 bases, with 22 bases spanning the gap. This CDR3 is 17 amino acids long. Germline CDR1 reads SSHAT; CDR2 reads FNYEAQ (reference sequence). For the CDR3, the DNA is TGTGCCAGCAGCTCGCCGGGCCCTCGGGGAGGCTTCTACGAGCAGTACTTC. Amino acid sequence: CASSSPGPRGGFYEQYF.

V gene TRBV7-2 combines with J gene TRBJ1-2, with TRBD1 as a possible D gene (6 bases). The V gene lost 5 bases and the J gene lost 8 bases, with 12 bases spanning the gap. This CDR3 is built from 12 residues. In germline, CDR1 is SGHTA, CDR2 FQGNSA. The CDR3 sequence is CASSPRTVGYTF. In nucleotides, the CDR3 is TGTGCCAGCAGCCCGAGGACAGTCGGCTACACCTTC. The full variable domain, rest sourced from reference TRBV7-2 and TRBJ1-2, is GAGVSQSPSNKVTEKGKDVELRCDPISGHTALYWYRQSLGQGLEFLIYFQGNSAPDKSGLPSDRFSAERTGGSVSTLTIQRTQQEDSAVYLCASSPRTVGYTFGSGTRLTVV.

The chain joins TRBV6-5 to TRBJ2-3, with 9 bases lining up with TRBD2. After removal of 4 bases from V and 3 bases from J, the junction contained 5 bases not matched to a gene. The CDR3 sequence is 15 residues long. Germline CDR1 reads MNHEY; CDR2 reads SVGAGI. For the CDR3, the DNA is TGTGCCAGCAGTTCCTTAGCGGGAGCTACAGATACGCAGTATTTT. The encoded protein is CASSSLAGATDTQYF.

This clone was seen a single time. The chain couples TRBV27 to TRBJ1-1; a weak D match, TRBD1 (5 bases). This CDR3 has 14 residues. The germline V and J ends were trimmed by 6 bases and 5 bases, with 16 bases remaining between them. The germline CDR1 and CDR2 sequences are MNHEY and SMNVEV (reference sequence). In DNA, the CDR3 is TGTGCCAGCAGCCGGGGCCTTGGGGGGACTGAAGCTTTCTTT. Translation: CASSRGLGGTEAFF.

The chain has TRBV28 and TRBJ2-3; 9 nucleotides agree with TRBD2. The V gene's germline CDR1 is MDHEN and CDR2 SYDVKM. The CDR3 runs 21 residues. Losses at the gene ends were 10 bases for V and 3 bases for J; bases not matched to a gene: 29. CDR3: CATTTTGLSGRIELVTDTQYF. CDR3 DNA: TGTGCCACCACAACGACAGGGCTTAGCGGGAGAATTGAATTGGTTACAGATACGCAGTATTTT.